This TCR beta chain was obtained from a study of shared T cell receptors in the human thymus. Data came from immunoSEQ multiplex PCR; TCRdb stores just in-frame clones and leaves some out. The sample yields 650,000 to 950,000 clones, 75% to 90% seen once. The sample was also linked to a second study, of human thymus T cells. That source reports: Each of the donors was a healthy Finnish infant who was undergoing open corrective cardiac surgery for congenital heart defects. Thymus pieces cut out during corrective heart surgery were the tissue that was used. Within thymic and blood repertoires, V and J gene usage appeared to be biased.

Specimen: thymocytes. This TCR was sampled from a girl in the first two years of life with a congenital heart defect.

The CDR3 DNA sequence: TGCGCCAGCAGCTTGAGCAGCGGGGGGCCCCTCGCCTACGAGCAGTACTTC. Translated: CASSLSSGGPLAYEQYF. The chain employs TRBV5-1 and TRBJ2-7; 9 bases are shared with TRBD2. CDR3 length: 17 residues. J gave up 2 bases and V 1 base, and 10 bases lay outside the gene matches. Germline V gene data show CDR1 as SGHRS and CDR2 as YFSETQ. Complete variable domain (other parts from reference TRBV5-1 and TRBJ2-7): KAGVTQTPRYLIKTRGQQVTLSCSPISGHRSVSWYQQTPGQGLQFLFEYFSETQRNKGNFPGRFSGRQFSNSRSEMNVSTLELGDSALYLCASSLSSGGPLAYEQYFGPGTRLTVT.